This T cell receptor (beta chain) is drawn from a study of T and B cells in COVID-19 patients (dated by TCRdb to 2019 to 2021). Concerning the study at large: Using TRB and IGH repertoire sequencing of peripheral blood, the study characterized adaptive immunity in COVID-19 patients who had active infection or had recovered. An age-matched reference group of around 42 healthy donors negative for COVID-19 antibodies served as the comparison for repertoire analyses. The recovered cohort included more than 15 patients who contributed some 20 samples, and most of those patients had mild to moderate COVID-19 that was managed on an outpatient basis. A couple of patients were in both the active and recovered cohorts because samples existed from active disease and from after recovery. Of the 20 to 25 patients in the active-infection cohort, over 10 were critically ill and needed mechanical ventilation or ECMO. The repository of TCR and BCR sequences included 55 to 75 time points from more than 35 patients, and more than 8.3 million TCR sequences were analysed. A median age of around 33 years was recorded in the recovered cohort versus roughly 67 years in the active-infection cohort. Of the approximately 22 patients in the active-infection cohort, about 17 had comorbidities associated with unfavorable COVID-19 outcome. As many as 9 follow-up blood samples were collected from each patient, and in some individuals these samples spanned different disease stages. Findings and caveats that apply to the study as a whole: Specific T cell subsets (CD4+/Treg/CD8+) and sorted SARS-CoV-2-responsive or tetramer+ T cells had not yet been sequenced, and the corresponding sequencing experiments were ongoing. During active COVID-19 the TRB repertoires were highly clonal, but at recovery diversity and richness rose above the levels seen in healthy donors. The reported TCR clusters were said to need prospective validation before any clinical use. Blood samples from mildly ill patients during symptoms and early samples from severe cases were scarce. The cohort was judged too small for assessing how HLA contributes to COVID-19 susceptibility or severity. TRBV/TRBJ gene usage was reported as strongly skewed in patients with COVID-19. A total of 2,331 exclusive TCR clusters, including a few dozen low-pGen clusters, were found in the recovered cohort.

The instrument given in TCRdb is Illumina MiSeq. Multiplex PCR with BIOMED2 TRB-A/B primer pools was used to amplify the TRB rearrangements. Illumina-compatible adapters and 7-nucleotide sample barcodes were attached to the amplicons in two consecutive PCRs. Phusion HS II polymerase was used for all library PCRs. Amplicons were purified from gel with the NucleoSpin Gel and PCR Clean-up kit, quantified on Qubit, and pooled at 4 nM. Amplicon pool quality was checked on an Agilent 2100 Bioanalyzer before Illumina next-generation sequencing. For the original study's pipeline: Annotation of TRB rearrangements was performed with MiXCR 3.0.8 using the default MiXCR reference library. Non-productive reads and sequences with fewer than 2 reads were removed, and each unique CDR3 nucleotide sequence was counted as one clone. R 3.5.1 was used to calculate clonality, diversity, richness and V-J gene usage. GLIPH2 was used to cluster TCRs by CDR3 similarity, and OLGA was used to calculate generation probabilities. Only GLIPH2 clusters containing at least four unique TCR clonotypes present in at least three individuals were kept. In TCRdb, the public reads were trimmed at Q25 with fastp and aligned with MiXCR, with productive beta chains retained. Every CDR3 protein is listed once, alongside the most common genes and DNA of its rows. It is TCRdb's table, rather than the study itself, that gives the V and J calls and clone size. Recorded for this sample are around 2,200 distinct CDR3 sequences; around 27% of them occurred a single time. The ten largest clones add up to approximately 62% of the sample.

CDR1 SQVTM and CDR2 ANQGSEA are derived from the germline V gene. Counted from cysteine to phenylalanine, this CDR3 has 13 amino acids. The entry retains the CDR3 DNA only, 39 bases that are in frame from base 1. V and J lose 4 bases and 4 bases, and a span of 12 bases separates them. Genomic DNA extracted from blood, in amounts of about 220-500 ng, served as the starting material for amplifying TRB repertoires. By sample share, this clonotype is large (0.1 to 1%). What this receptor recognizes is not known. No much larger clonotype is one base removed from it; base qualities were not supplied. The sequence joins TRBV29-1 to TRBJ2-3, and perhaps TRBD2 as D gene, on 6 matching bases. The TCR comes from a human donor with active COVID-19. Input material: blood. The DNA sequence follows: TGCAGCGTTGTATCAGGAGGGCCAGATACGCAGTATTTT. Protein translation: CSVVSGGPDTQYF.